The next 30 T cell receptor beta chains were all read from a single sample in a study of neurological immune-mediated disorders. TCRdb itself ran the 5' RACE reads through MiXCR, one entry per CDR3 protein. In the table there are more than 15,000 distinct CDR3 sequences, less than 15% of which are singletons. Specimen: CD4+ T cells from blood. The source is a woman aged 55 to 70 with HTLV-1-associated myelopathy (HAM/TSP).

The chain links TRBV14 to TRBJ2-1; maybe TRBD1 (5 bases). Germline V gives CDR1 SGHDN, CDR2 FVKESK. The CDR3 contains 16 residues. The V end was cut by 5 bases, the J end by 0 bases, with 14 bases between. In nucleotides, the CDR3 is TGTGCCAGCAGCATCCTCAGGGCGGTCTCCTACAATGAGCAGTTCTTC. Its translation is CASSILRAVSYNEQFF.

This clonotype was recorded many times. The chain has TRBV6-5 and TRBJ2-7, with D perhaps TRBD2 (6 bases). In germline, CDR1 is MNHEY, CDR2 SVGAGI. This CDR3 contains 13 residues. Between the trimmed V and J ends, which lost 5 bases and 6 bases, there was a span of 14 bases. As DNA, the CDR3 is TGTGCCAGCAGTCGAAGACTAGAGGGCGAGCAGTACTTC. It encodes CASSRRLEGEQYF.

The sample holds many counts of this clonotype. The gene calls are TRBV20-1 and TRBJ2-1, with D unclear. Trimming cost V 1 base and J 2 bases, with 3 bases left between them. Germline assignment: CDR1 DFQATT and CDR2 SNEGSKA (reference sequence). The CDR3 has 12 residues. CDR3 region: CSARGTYNEQFF. The CDR3 DNA follows: TGCAGTGCTAGAGGGACCTACAATGAGCAGTTCTTC.

By share of the sample, this clonotype is large. The genes are TRBV27 and TRBJ1-5; possible D gene TRBD1, 5 bases. Between the trimmed V and J ends, which lost 3 bases and 7 bases, there was a span of 13 bases. CDR3 size: 14 residues. Germline V gives CDR1 MNHEY, CDR2 SMNVEV (reference sequence). This chain's CDR3 is CASSFVQGDQPQHF. The CDR3 nucleotides are TGTGCCAGCAGTTTCGTGCAGGGTGACCAGCCCCAGCATTTT.

In this sample, this clonotype turned up many times. The chain joins TRBV5-1 to TRBJ2-2; 10 nucleotides match TRBD1. CDR3 size: 16 residues. The trim removed 5 bases at V and 6 bases at J, leaving 10 bases unmatched. Germline V lookup: CDR1 SGHRS, CDR2 YFSETQ. The CDR3 loop is CASSKTGTGASGELFF. The CDR3 bases are TGCGCCAGCAGTAAGACCGGGACAGGGGCATCCGGGGAGCTGTTTTTT.

This clonotype was detected many times. The chain uses TRBV20-1 and TRBJ2-5; the match to TRBD1 covers 8 bases. Germline loops: CDR1 DFQATT, CDR2 SNEGSKA (reference sequence). This CDR3 spans 14 amino acids. V shed 4 bases, J shed 4 bases, and the junction held 8 bases outside the gene matches. CDR3 in amino acids: CSAKNRGWRETQYF. As DNA, the CDR3 is TGCAGTGCTAAAAACAGGGGGTGGCGAGAGACCCAGTACTTC.

Turning to this clonotype: At one end, the junction sequence differs from germline, possibly due to a read error. This chain uses TRBV10-3 with TRBJ2-7; D unclear. CDR3 length: 11 amino acids. Germline lookup yields CDR1 ENHRY and CDR2 SYGVKD. The CDR3 nucleotides read TGTGCCATCAGTGATGGGCACGAACAGTACTTC. The encoded protein is CAISDGHEQYF.

In this sample, this clonotype turned up many times. The V and J genes are TRBV11-2 and TRBJ1-1; D is perhaps TRBD1 (6 bases). The germline V gene encodes CDR1 SGHAT and CDR2 FQNNGV. The CDR3 has 16 amino acids. V lost 1 base to trimming and J lost 6 bases, with 18 bases between them. Here the CDR3 DNA reads TGTGCCAGCAGCTTAGTCCACGGGGGGCTAGAACCTGAAGCTTTCTTT. It specifies CASSLVHGGLEPEAFF.

This clonotype was seen many times. The chain carries TRBV19 and TRBJ2-5, with D possibly matching TRBD2 (5 bases). This CDR3 has 14 residues. Germline-derived CDR1 and CDR2 are LNHDA and SQIVND (reference sequence). V was pared by 4 bases and J by 4 bases, with 13 bases between. The CDR3 bases are TGTGCCAGTAGTACTAGCCCGGGATCAGAGACCCAGTACTTC. The encoded protein is CASSTSPGSETQYF. Based on the CDR3 plus reference TRBV19 and TRBJ2-5, the full variable domain is DGGITQSPKYLFRKEGQNVTLSCEQNLNHDAMYWYRQDPGQGLRLIYYSQIVNDFQKGDIAEGYSVSREKKESFPLTVTSAQKNPTAFYLCASSTSPGSETQYFGPGTRLLVL.

This clonotype was observed at least ten times. The chain employs TRBV28 and TRBJ2-7; D call uncertain. The germline CDR1 and CDR2 sequences are MDHEN and SYDVKM. V lost 6 bases and J lost 3, with 21 bases in between. This CDR3 contains 16 residues. The CDR3 sequence is CASSPPSGASDYEQYF. The CDR3, as DNA: TGTGCCAGCAGCCCACCCTCCGGTGCCTCGGACTACGAGCAGTACTTC.

The table lists this clonotype with many counts. The chain is built from TRBV29-1 and TRBJ1-1; D may be TRBD1 (5 bases). The CDR3 is 13 amino acids. CDR1 is SQVTM and CDR2 is ANQGSEA in the germline V gene. V lost 3 bases, J lost 4 bases, and 12 bases lay in between. CDR3 sequence: CSVDAFGGTEAFF. The DNA for the CDR3 is TGCAGCGTTGATGCGTTCGGGGGCACTGAAGCTTTCTTT.

The table lists this clonotype with many counts. DNA for the CDR3: TGCAGTGCGAGCACAGGCTACGAGCAGTACTTC. It specifies CSASTGYEQYF. The chain uses TRBV20-1 and TRBJ2-7; possibly TRBD1 for D (5 bases). Trimming removed 6 bases at V and 3 bases at J, with 9 bases between. There are 11 residues in the CDR3. Germline CDR1 reads DFQATT; CDR2 reads SNEGSKA (reference sequence).

This chain uses TRBV5-1 with TRBJ2-1, with 8 bases aligning to TRBD1. The CDR3 runs to 15 residues. Germline CDR1 reads SGHRS; CDR2 reads YFSETQ. V lost 3 bases and J lost 12; bases outside the gene matches: 14. The CDR3 here is CASSSQGALRDTQFF. CDR3 bases: TGCGCCAGCAGCTCTCAGGGGGCGCTTAGGGATACGCAGTTCTTC.

With respect to this clonotype: One end of the junction varies from germline; a read error may be responsible. The chain carries TRBV7-2 and TRBJ2-3; maybe TRBD2 (5 bases). The CDR3 is made up of 13 amino acids. Per germline, CDR1 SGHTA and CDR2 FQGNSA. CDR3 residues: CAISLSSIDTQYF. The CDR3 region has the DNA TGTGCCATCAGCTTATCTAGCATAGATACGCAGTATTTT.

This clonotype was counted at least ten times. The chain couples TRBV19 to TRBJ2-1, with 9 nucleotides matching TRBD2. The CDR3 runs 15 residues. V shed 1 base and J 2 bases; nucleotides not matched to a gene: 0. Germline V gene sequence: CDR1 LNHDA, CDR2 SQIVND (reference sequence). This CDR3 is CASSIGGRAYNEQFF. The CDR3 DNA reads as TGTGCCAGTAGTATAGGCGGGAGGGCCTACAATGAGCAGTTCTTC.

This clonotype appeared many times. The chain uses TRBV14 and TRBJ2-3; D not certain. Trimming left V 3 bases short and J 4 bases short, with 14 bases between. Germline loops: CDR1 SGHDN, CDR2 FVKESK. The CDR3 contains 15 residues. The CDR3 region has the DNA TGTGCCAGCAGCCACCGACCGGCTAGGGCAGATACGCAGTATTTT. It specifies CASSHRPARADTQYF.

There are many counts of this clonotype. This chain joins TRBV5-1 and TRBJ2-5, with 13 nucleotides matching TRBD2. Germline-derived CDR1 and CDR2 are SGHRS and YFSETQ. The CDR3 spans 16 residues. With 4 bases clipped from V and 5 bases from J, the junction kept 8 bases outside the gene matches. In DNA form, the CDR3 reads TGCGCCAGCAGCGCCGGACTAGCGGGAGTGACCGAGACCCAGTACTTC. Residues: CASSAGLAGVTETQYF.

This clonotype appeared many times. This chain joins TRBV20-1 and TRBJ2-1; TRBD2 matches at 10 bases. The J segment lost 0 bases and the V segment lost 2 bases, leaving 4 bases of the junction unmatched. Germline CDR1 reads DFQATT; CDR2 reads SNEGSKA (reference sequence). This CDR3 spans 16 amino acids. DNA for the CDR3: TGCAGTGCTAGACGTCTAGCGGGGGCCTCCTACAATGAGCAGTTCTTC. It is translated as CSARRLAGASYNEQFF.

This clonotype came up many times. J is TRBJ2-3 and V is TRBV27; perhaps TRBD1 as D (6 bases). Trimming left V 6 bases short and J 1 base short, with 8 bases between. Germline V lookup: CDR1 MNHEY, CDR2 SMNVEV (reference sequence). The CDR3 covers 13 residues. The CDR3 nucleotides read TGTGCCAGCAGGCGGACAGGCACAGATACGCAGTATTTT. This encodes CASRRTGTDTQYF.

This clonotype was picked up many times. The CDR3 spells CASSRGSQETQYF. The CDR3 DNA reads TGTGCCAGCAGCCGAGGCAGCCAAGAGACCCAGTACTTC. This chain uses TRBV4-2 with TRBJ2-5; unclear D gene. CDR3 size: 13 residues. The V end lost 4 bases, the J end lost 1 base, and 7 bases lay between the germline ends. The V gene's germline CDR1 is LGHNA and CDR2 YNFKEQ.

In its sample, this clonotype was seen many times. The rearrangement links TRBV20-1 to TRBJ2-2; D is ambiguous. V lost 1 base and J lost 0, with 12 bases in between. CDR3 size: 16 residues. CDR1 DFQATT and CDR2 SNEGSKA come from the germline V gene (reference sequence). CDR3 DNA sequence: TGCAGTGCTAGAGGTCGTCGAACCACGAACACCGGGGAGCTGTTTTTT. Its protein product is CSARGRRTTNTGELFF.

This clonotype was detected many times. The V and J genes are TRBV6-6 and TRBJ1-2; D is possibly TRBD1 (5 bases). The V gene's germline CDR1 is MNHNY and CDR2 SVGAGI (reference sequence). The CDR3 totals 18 residues. Trimming took 4 bases from V and 0 from J, leaving 21 bases between them. This chain's CDR3 is CASSSTTGQRASNYGYTF. The CDR3 DNA is TGTGCCAGCAGTTCGACGACGGGGCAGAGGGCATCTAACTATGGCTACACCTTC.

This clonotype was seen at least ten times. The chain employs TRBV24-1 and TRBJ2-3; TRBD1 matches at 10 bases. The V gene end was trimmed by 4 bases and the J gene end by 1 base; junction bases not matched to a gene: 4. The CDR3 is 16 residues long. Looked up from germline, CDR1 is KGHDR and CDR2 is SFDVKD. The CDR3 sequence: CATSESGTGGTDTQYF. In DNA form, the CDR3 reads TGTGCCACCAGTGAATCCGGGACAGGGGGCACAGATACGCAGTATTTT.

In this sample, this clonotype turned up many times. The chain couples TRBV6-2 or TRBV6-3 to TRBJ2-3; 10 bases agree with TRBD2. The CDR3 runs 15 residues. V shed 6 bases and J 5 bases; nucleotides not matched to a gene: 8. Germline values: CDR1 MNHEY, CDR2 SVGEGT. For the CDR3, the DNA is TGTGCCAGCAGCTTTCAAGCGGGGGGGCAAGATACGCAGTATTTT. Its translation: CASSFQAGGQDTQYF.

Concerning this clonotype itself: One end of the junction varies from germline; a read error may be responsible. The chain combines TRBV5-1 with TRBJ2-7, with 13 bases fitting TRBD2. Germline V gene sequence: CDR1 SGHRS, CDR2 YFSETQ. The CDR3 contains 14 residues. The CDR3 DNA follows: TGTGCCAGCTTAAAACTAGCGGGAGGGGGTGAGCAGTACTTC. This translates into CASLKLAGGGEQYF.

The sample holds a few counts of this clonotype. The limits of the CDR3 on the DNA are not certain, so only TCRdb's listed CDR3 is given. V usage is TRBV7-6 and J usage is TRBJ2-2; whether TRBD1, the table's D call, matches the DNA was not checked. The germline V gene encodes CDR1 SGHVS and CDR2 FNYEAQ. With termini counted, the CDR3 has 21 amino acids. CDR3: CASSFYICSARTYRETGELFF.

This clonotype was counted many times. CDR3 nucleotide sequence: TGCGCCAGCAGCTTGCGGACCGACAGGGAGGGCACTGAAGCTTTCTTT. This encodes CASSLRTDREGTEAFF. This chain joins TRBV5-1 and TRBJ1-1; TRBD1 matches at 7 bases. This CDR3 contains 16 residues. Germline V gives CDR1 SGHRS, CDR2 YFSETQ. The V and J ends lost 1 base and 4 bases, in that order; junction bases with no gene match: 10.

By share, this clonotype ranks as medium-sized. The rearrangement uses TRBV5-1 and TRBJ2-6, with D possibly matching TRBD2 (6 bases). The V gene's germline CDR1 is SGHRS and CDR2 YFSETQ. The CDR3 is 16 residues long. Trimming stripped 4 bases from V and 0 bases from J, with 11 bases between. For the CDR3, the DNA is TGCGCCAGCAGCGGGGCCGGGGGCTCTGGGGCCAACGTCCTGACTTTC. Its protein product is CASSGAGGSGANVLTF.

In its sample, this clonotype was seen a few times. The V and J genes are TRBV14 and TRBJ2-3; D is possibly TRBD1 or TRBD2 (6 bases each). CDR3 size: 16 residues. The V end lost 2 bases, the J end lost 6 bases, and 18 bases lay between the germline ends. CDR1 is SGHDN and CDR2 is FVKESK in the germline V gene. The CDR3, as DNA: TGTGCCAGCAGCCAAAGGGGGACTGGCGGGATGGATACGCAGTATTTT. Its protein is CASSQRGTGGMDTQYF.

This clonotype was counted ten times or more. The chain recombines TRBV14 with TRBJ1-2; D remains unclear. Germline V gene sequence: CDR1 SGHDN, CDR2 FVKESK. V lost 0 bases, J lost 6 bases, and 8 bases lay in between. The CDR3 is made up of 13 amino acids. CDR3 in DNA: TGTGCCAGCAGCCAAGATCCATTCGATGGCTACACCTTC. It codes for CASSQDPFDGYTF.